This TCR beta chain was sequenced for a study of blood T cells in healthy people across ages. There are a few counts of this clonotype. Together with a sample-barcoded 5' primer, a J-beta primer mix was included in a second PCR lasting roughly 6 to 12 cycles. A tag from a template-switch adaptor with 12 random nucleotides marked each cDNA molecule. TCRdb passed the 5' RACE reads through MiXCR, listing each CDR3 protein once. The sample lists 780,000 or so distinct CDR3 sequences; 45% to 70% were seen once. They isolated at least 6 million PBMCs from each sample. Germline values: CDR1 MNHEY, CDR2 SVGAGI. This CDR3 has 15 amino acids. V was pared by 0 bases and J by 11 bases, with 19 bases between.

Sequenced input: blood. The TCR sequence derives from a middle-aged man in good health. The rearrangement joins TRBV6-5 to TRBJ2-5; D is possibly TRBD1 or TRBD2 (6 bases each). This CDR3 reads CASSYSIQGLREQYF. The CDR3 region has the DNA TGTGCCAGCAGTTACTCGATACAGGGCCTACGGGAGCAGTACTTC.